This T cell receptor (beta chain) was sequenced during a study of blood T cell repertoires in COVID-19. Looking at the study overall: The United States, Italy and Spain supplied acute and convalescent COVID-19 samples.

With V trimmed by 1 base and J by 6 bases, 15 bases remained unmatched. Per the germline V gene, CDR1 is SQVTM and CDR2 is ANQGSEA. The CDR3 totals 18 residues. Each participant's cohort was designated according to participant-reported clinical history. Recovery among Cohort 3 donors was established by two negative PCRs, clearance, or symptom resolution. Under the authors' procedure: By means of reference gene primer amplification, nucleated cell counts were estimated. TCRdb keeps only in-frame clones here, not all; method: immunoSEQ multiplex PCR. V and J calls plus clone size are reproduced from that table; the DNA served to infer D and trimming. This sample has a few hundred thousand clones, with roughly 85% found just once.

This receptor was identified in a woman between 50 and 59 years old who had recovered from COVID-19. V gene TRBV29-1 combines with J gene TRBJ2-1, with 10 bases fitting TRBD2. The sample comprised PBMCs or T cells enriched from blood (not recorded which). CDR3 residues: CSVEVRAGLAGDGNEQFF. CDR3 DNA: TGCAGCGTTGAAGTGAGGGCAGGGCTAGCGGGAGACGGCAATGAGCAGTTCTTC.